This is a list of T cell receptor beta chains from one sample in a study of PD-L1 blockade in urothelial cancer. Profiled with immunoSEQ multiplex PCR; TCRdb holds only in-frame clones, not every one. This table holds about 88,000 clones, 90% found once. Sequences were derived from PBMCs, sampled around atezolizumab (anti-PD-L1) treatment. These receptor sequences come from a man aged 55-75 years with urothelial cancer. CDR3s leave out the opening cysteine and the closing phenylalanine or tryptophan. D genes are given only for firm matches.

j_call v_call d_call cdr3_length cdr3_aa
TRBJ1-2 TRBV5-6 . 14 ASSRTDILTVDGYT
TRBJ1-2 TRBV28 TRBD1 13 ASRSPPGQNYGYT
TRBJ2-1 TRBV11-2 . 11 ASSFMRSYEQF
TRBJ2-1 TRBV7-2 TRBD2 13 ASSSTSGAYNEQF
TRBJ2-2 TRBV6-5 . 10 ASRTGTGELF
TRBJ2-3 TRBV30 TRBD2 14 AWTLRLAGSTDTQY
TRBJ2-2 TRBV4-3 . 12 ASSQGPGAGELF
TRBJ2-6 TRBV19 TRBD1 15 ASLDRGISSGANVLT
TRBJ2-1 TRBV18 . 11 ASSLAVVNEQF
TRBJ2-3 TRBV7-6 TRBD2 11 ASRASGTDTQY
TRBJ1-5 TRBV4-2 TRBD1 14 ASSQDPGGNNQPQH
TRBJ2-5 TRBV14 . 13 ASSYLTGVGETQY
TRBJ2-1 TRBV7-2 . 10 ASRPAGEEQF
TRBJ2-1 TRBV10-2 TRBD2 17 ASRADWTSGPSSYNEQF
TRBJ2-7 TRBV18 TRBD1 12 ASSIGTGPYEQY
TRBJ2-3 TRBV7-2 TRBD2 12 ASSLAGATDTQY
TRBJ1-3 TRBV6-5 . 12 ASSPDSLGNTIY
TRBJ2-3 TRBV2 . 11 ASGGQTGTTQY
TRBJ2-7 TRBV2 . 11 ASSGTAAYEQY
TRBJ2-5 TRBV30 TRBD1 14 AWSVPGQGARETQY
TRBJ2-3 TRBV9 TRBD2 15 ASSVGLAGGLTDTQY
TRBJ2-7 TRBV30 . 12 AWRSVGEMGEQY
TRBJ2-2 TRBV25-1 TRBD1 12 ASRGDRETGELF
TRBJ2-7 TRBV18 TRBD1 11 ASSGQVGDEQY
TRBJ2-3 TRBV7-2 TRBD2 13 ASSLSITSAHTQY
TRBJ2-7 TRBV7-2 TRBD1 12 ASSPRQGTYEQY
TRBJ1-1 TRBV7-2 . 11 ASSLQDNTEAF
TRBJ2-2 TRBV19 TRBD2 14 ASSMKAGWNTGELF
TRBJ1-5 TRBV27 . 11 ASSLQGNQPQH
TRBJ2-7 TRBV12-5 . 15 ASGPPAPVGADYEQY
TRBJ1-2 TRBV4-3 TRBD1 14 ASSQDTRDSLYGYT
TRBJ1-6 TRBV30 . 14 AWSEGGAAYNSPLH
TRBJ2-3 TRBV7-2 TRBD2 14 ASSFGWTSHQDTQY
TRBJ1-2 TRBV4-2 . 13 ASSQIMTNNYGYT
TRBJ1-2 TRBV5-1 TRBD1 12 ASSTGMGDYGYT
TRBJ2-3 TRBV18 . 14 ASSLSGLVGTDTQY
TRBJ2-2 TRBV28 . 12 ASSLTGNTGELF
. TRBV6-5 TRBD2 11 ASSLGLAGTQY
TRBJ2-7 TRBV27 TRBD1 13 ASSSWDSVTYEQY
TRBJ2-5 TRBV4-2 TRBD2 14 ASSQEGGGALETQY
TRBJ1-1 TRBV5-1 TRBD1 12 ASSLGQGRWEAF
TRBJ2-1 TRBV5-1 . 14 ASCPFGGNSYNEQF
TRBJ1-1 TRBV5-6 . 13 ASSLPDRPGTEAF
TRBJ2-7 TRBV2 TRBD2 14 ASRVISGLDGVEQY
TRBJ2-7 TRBV5-1 TRBD1 11 ASSLQGMGEQY
TRBJ1-2 TRBV2 TRBD1 14 ASSEASGGRVGGYT
TRBJ1-1 TRBV28 . 13 ASSSPRHPNTEAF
TRBJ2-6 TRBV6-1 . 14 ASSEEDISGANVLT
TRBJ2-7 TRBV6-5 . 13 ASYPGGTGSYEQY
TRBJ1-1 TRBV30 TRBD1 11 ASHQTGDLEAF
TRBJ1-3 TRBV4-2 . 13 ASSQVRSSGNTIY
TRBJ1-1 TRBV9 TRBD1 15 ASSGGQGSAFDTEAF